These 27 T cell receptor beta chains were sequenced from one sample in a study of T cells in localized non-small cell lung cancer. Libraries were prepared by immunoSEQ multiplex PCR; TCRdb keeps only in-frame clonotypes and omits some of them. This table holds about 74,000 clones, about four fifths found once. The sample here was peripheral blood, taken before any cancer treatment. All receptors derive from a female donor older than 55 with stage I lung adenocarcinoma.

CDR3 region: CASSLYRGGTEAFF. CDR3 in DNA: TGCGCCAGCAGCCTCTACAGGGGGGGCACTGAAGCTTTCTTT. The V and J genes are TRBV5-1 and TRBJ1-1; 8 bases map to TRBD1. The CDR3 contains 14 residues. CDR1 SGHRS and CDR2 YFSETQ come from the germline V gene. Trimming at V came to 4 bases and at J to 4 bases, leaving 6 bases not matched to a gene.

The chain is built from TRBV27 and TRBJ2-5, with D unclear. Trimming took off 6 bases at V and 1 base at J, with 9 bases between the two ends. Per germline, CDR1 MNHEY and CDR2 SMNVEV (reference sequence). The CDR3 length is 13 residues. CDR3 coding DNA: TGTGCCAGCAGCTGGACGTTCCAAGAGACCCAGTACTTC. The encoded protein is CASSWTFQETQYF.

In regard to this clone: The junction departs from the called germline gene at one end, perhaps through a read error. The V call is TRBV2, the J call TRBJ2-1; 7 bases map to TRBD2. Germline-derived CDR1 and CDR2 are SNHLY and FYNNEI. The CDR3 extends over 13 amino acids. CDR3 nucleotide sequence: TGTGCCAGCACGGAATCCCTCGGTGCTAGCGGCATCTTC. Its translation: CASTESLGASGIF.

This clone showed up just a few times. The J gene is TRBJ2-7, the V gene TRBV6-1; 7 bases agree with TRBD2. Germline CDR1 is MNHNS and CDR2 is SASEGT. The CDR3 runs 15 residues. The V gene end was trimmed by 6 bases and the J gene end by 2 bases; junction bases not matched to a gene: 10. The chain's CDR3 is CASRYLAEGAYEQYF. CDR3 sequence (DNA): TGTGCCAGCAGGTATCTAGCGGAGGGAGCCTACGAGCAGTACTTC.

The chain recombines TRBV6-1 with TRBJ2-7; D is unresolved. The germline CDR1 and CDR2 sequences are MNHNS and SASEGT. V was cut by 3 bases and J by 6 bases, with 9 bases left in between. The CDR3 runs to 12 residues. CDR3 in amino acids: CASSDGRPEQYF. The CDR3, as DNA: TGTGCCAGCAGTGACGGACGTCCCGAGCAGTACTTC.

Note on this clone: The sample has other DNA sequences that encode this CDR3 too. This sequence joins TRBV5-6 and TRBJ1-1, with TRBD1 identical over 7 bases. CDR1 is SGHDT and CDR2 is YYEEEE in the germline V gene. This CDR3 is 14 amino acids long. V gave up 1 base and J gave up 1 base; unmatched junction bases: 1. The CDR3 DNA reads TGTGCCAGCAGCTTGCGACAGGGGAACACTGAAGCTTTCTTT. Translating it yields CASSLRQGNTEAFF.

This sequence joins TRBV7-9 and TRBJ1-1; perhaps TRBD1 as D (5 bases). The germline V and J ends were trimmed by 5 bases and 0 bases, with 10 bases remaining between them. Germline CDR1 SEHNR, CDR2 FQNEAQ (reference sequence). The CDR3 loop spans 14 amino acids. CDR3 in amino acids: CASSRTRMNTEAFF. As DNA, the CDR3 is TGTGCCAGCAGCCGGACACGGATGAACACTGAAGCTTTCTTT.

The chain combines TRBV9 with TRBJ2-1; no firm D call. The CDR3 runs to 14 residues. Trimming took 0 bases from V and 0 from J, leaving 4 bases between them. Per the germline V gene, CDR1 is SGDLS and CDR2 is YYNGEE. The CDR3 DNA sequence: TGTGCCAGCAGCGTAGGAGGCTCCTACAATGAGCAGTTCTTC. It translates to CASSVGGSYNEQFF.

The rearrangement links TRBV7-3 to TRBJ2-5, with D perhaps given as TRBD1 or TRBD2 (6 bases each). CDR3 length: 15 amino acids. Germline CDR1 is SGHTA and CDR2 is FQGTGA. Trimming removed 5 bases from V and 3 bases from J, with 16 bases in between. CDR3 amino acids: CASSPTGTLEETQYF. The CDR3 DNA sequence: TGTGCCAGCAGCCCTACAGGGACTCTAGAAGAGACCCAGTACTTC.

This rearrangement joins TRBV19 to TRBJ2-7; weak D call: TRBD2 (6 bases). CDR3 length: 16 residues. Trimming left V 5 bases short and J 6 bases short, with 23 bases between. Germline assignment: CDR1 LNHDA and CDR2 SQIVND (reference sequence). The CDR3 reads CASSVTWDGRGSEQYF. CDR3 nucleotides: TGTGCCAGTAGTGTCACATGGGACGGACGGGGGAGCGAGCAGTACTTC.

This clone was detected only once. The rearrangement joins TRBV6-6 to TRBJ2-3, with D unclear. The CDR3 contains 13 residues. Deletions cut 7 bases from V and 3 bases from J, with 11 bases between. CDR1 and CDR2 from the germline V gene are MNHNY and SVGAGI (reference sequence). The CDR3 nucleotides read TGTGCCAGCAATGGCGGCCTGACAGATACGCAGTATTTT. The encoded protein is CASNGGLTDTQYF.

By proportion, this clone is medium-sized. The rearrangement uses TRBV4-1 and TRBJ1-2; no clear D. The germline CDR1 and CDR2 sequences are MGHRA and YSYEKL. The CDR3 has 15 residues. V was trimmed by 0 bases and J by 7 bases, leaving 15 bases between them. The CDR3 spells CASSQDRVGKSGYTF. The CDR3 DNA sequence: TGCGCCAGCAGCCAAGATCGGGTAGGGAAAAGTGGCTACACCTTC.

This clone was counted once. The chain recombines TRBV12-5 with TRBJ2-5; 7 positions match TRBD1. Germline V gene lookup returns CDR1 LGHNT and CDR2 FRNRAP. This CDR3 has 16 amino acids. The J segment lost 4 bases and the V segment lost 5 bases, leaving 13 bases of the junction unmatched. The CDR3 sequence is CASGIRPDRARETQYF. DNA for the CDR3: TGTGCTAGTGGTATCCGTCCCGACAGGGCGCGAGAGACCCAGTACTTC.

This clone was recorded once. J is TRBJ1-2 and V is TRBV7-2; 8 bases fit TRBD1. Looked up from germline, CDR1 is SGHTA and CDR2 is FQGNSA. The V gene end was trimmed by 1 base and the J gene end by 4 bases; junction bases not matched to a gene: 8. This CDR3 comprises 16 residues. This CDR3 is CASSLGGGTGLYGYTF. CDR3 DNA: TGTGCCAGCAGCTTAGGGGGCGGGACAGGCCTCTATGGCTACACCTTC.

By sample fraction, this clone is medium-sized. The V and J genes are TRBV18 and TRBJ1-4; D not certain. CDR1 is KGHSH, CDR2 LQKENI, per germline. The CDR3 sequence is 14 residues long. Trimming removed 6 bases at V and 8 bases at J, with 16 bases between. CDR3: CASSSGPWSEKLFF. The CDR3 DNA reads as TGTGCCAGCTCCTCGGGCCCCTGGAGCGAAAAACTGTTTTTT.

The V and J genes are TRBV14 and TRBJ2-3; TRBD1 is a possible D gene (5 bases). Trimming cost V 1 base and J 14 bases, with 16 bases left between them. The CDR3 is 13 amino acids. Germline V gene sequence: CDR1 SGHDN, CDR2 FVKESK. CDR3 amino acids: CASSQADRSLLYF. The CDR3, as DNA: TGTGCCAGCAGCCAAGCCGACAGATCCCTGCTGTATTTT.

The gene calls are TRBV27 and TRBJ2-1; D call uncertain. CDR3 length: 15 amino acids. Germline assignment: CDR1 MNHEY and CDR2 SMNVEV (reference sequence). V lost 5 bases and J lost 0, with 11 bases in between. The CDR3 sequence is CASSPDRSSYNEQFF. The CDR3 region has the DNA TGTGCCAGCAGTCCTGACCGGAGCTCCTACAATGAGCAGTTCTTC.

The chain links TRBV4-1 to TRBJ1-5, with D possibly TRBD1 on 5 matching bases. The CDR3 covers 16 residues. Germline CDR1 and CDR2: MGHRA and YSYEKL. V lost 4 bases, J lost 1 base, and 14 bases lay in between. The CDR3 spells CASSRDQRQSNQPQHF. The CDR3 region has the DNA TGCGCCAGCAGCCGAGATCAAAGACAGAGCAATCAGCCCCAGCATTTT.

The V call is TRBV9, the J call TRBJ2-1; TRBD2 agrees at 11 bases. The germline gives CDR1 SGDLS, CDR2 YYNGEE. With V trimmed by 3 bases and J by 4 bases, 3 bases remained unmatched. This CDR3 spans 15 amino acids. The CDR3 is CASSELAGEYNEQFF. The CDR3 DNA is TGTGCCAGCAGCGAACTAGCGGGGGAGTACAATGAGCAGTTCTTC.

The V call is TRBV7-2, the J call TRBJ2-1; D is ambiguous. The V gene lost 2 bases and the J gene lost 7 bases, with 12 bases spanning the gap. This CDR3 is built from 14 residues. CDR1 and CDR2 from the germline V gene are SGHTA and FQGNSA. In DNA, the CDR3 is TGTGCCAGCAGCTTATCCGGTCGACGGAATGAGCAGTTCTTC. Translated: CASSLSGRRNEQFF.

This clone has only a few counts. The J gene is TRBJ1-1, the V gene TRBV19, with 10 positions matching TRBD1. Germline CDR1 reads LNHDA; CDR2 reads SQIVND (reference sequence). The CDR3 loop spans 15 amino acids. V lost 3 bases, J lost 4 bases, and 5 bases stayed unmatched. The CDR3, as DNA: TGTGCCAGTAGTATCCTTCGGACAGGGGGCACTGAAGCTTTCTTT. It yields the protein CASSILRTGGTEAFF.

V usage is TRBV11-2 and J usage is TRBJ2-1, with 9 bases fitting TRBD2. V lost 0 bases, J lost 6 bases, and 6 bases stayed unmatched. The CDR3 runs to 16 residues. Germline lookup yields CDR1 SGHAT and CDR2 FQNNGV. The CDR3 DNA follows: TGTGCCAGCAGCTTAGATCTTTGGCGGGGGGGCAATGAGCAGTTCTTC. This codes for CASSLDLWRGGNEQFF.

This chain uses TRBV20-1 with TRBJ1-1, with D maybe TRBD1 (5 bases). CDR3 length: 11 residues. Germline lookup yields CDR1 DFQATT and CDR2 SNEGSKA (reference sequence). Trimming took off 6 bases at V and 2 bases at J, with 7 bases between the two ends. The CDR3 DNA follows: TGCAGTGCCAGGGACAACACTGAAGCTTTCTTT. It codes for CSARDNTEAFF.

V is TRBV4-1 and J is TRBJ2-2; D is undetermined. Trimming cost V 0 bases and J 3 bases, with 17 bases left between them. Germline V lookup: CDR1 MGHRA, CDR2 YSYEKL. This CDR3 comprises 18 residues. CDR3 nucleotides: TGCGCCAGCAGCCAAGAGATACCCCTGCGGACCCACACCGGGGAGCTGTTTTTT. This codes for CASSQEIPLRTHTGELFF.

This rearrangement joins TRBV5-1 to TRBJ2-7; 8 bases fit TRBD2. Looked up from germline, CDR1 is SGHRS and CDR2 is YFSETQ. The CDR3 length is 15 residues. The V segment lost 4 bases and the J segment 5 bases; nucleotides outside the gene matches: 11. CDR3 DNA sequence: TGCGCCAGCAGCCCTACTAGCGGTGCAAGGAACGAGCAGTACTTC. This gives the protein CASSPTSGARNEQYF.

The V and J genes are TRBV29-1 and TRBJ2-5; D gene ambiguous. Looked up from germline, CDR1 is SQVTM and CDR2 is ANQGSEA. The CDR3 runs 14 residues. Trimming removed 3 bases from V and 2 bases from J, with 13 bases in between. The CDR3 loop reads CSVDSISTQETQYF. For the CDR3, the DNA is TGCAGCGTTGATTCCATCAGCACGCAAGAGACCCAGTACTTC.

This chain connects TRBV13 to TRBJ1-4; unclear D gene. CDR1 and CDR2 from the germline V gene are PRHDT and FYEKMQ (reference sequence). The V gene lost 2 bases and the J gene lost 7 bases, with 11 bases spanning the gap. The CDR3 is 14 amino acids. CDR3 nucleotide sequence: TGTGCCAGCAGCTTATCCAGGTTTGGTGAAAAACTGTTTTTT. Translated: CASSLSRFGEKLFF.